This T cell receptor (beta chain) was found in a study of T cells after yellow fever vaccination. CDR1 and CDR2 (germline): SNHLY, FYNNEI. There are 11 residues in the CDR3. The V end was cut by 6 bases, the J end by 4 bases, with 6 bases between. 5'RACE template switching added a universal primer site and UMIs to TCR cDNA. MiXCR, applied by TCRdb to the 5' RACE reads, yields one record per CDR3 protein. The table records 400,000 to 650,000 distinct CDR3 sequences, 20% to 25% of them present only once. V is TRBV2 and J is TRBJ2-5, with D uncertain. Material: PBMCs, obtained around 3 weeks after the first yellow fever vaccination. This receptor was taken from a young man who received the YFV17D yellow fever vaccine. DNA of the CDR3: TGTGCCAGCAGAGACGTAGAGACCCAGTACTTC. Encoded protein: CASRDVETQYF.